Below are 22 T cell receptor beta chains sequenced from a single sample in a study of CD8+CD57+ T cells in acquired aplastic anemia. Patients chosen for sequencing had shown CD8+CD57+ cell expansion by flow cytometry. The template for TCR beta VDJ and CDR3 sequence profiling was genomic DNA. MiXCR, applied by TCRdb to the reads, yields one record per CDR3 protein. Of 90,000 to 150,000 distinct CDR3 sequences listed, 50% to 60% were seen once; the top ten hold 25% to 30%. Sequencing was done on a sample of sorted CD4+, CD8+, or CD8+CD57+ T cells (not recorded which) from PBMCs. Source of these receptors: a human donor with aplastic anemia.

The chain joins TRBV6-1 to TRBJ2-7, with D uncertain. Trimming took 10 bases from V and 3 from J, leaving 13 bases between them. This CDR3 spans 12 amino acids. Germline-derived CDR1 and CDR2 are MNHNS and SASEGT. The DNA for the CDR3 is TGTGCCAACTCCCCGTCGGGCTACGAGCAGTACTTC. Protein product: CANSPSGYEQYF.

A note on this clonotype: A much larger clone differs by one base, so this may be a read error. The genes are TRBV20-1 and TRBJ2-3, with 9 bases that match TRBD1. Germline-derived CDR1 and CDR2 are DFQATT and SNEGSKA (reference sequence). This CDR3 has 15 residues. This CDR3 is CSAWDREEGTDTQFF. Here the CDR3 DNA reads TGCAGTGCCTGGGACAGGGAAGAAGGCACAGATACGCAGTTTTTT.

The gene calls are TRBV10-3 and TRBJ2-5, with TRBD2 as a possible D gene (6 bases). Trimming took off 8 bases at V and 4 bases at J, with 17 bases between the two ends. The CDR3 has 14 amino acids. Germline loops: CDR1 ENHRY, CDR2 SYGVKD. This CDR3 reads CAISLGPGRETQYF. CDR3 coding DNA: TGTGCCATCTCACTAGGTCCCGGGAGAGAGACCCAGTACTTC.

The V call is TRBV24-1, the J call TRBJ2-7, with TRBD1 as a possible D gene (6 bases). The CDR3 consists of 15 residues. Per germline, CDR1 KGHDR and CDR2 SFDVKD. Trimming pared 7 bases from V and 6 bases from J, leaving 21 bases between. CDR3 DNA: TGTGCCACCAGGGAGATGGGACATAGGGCGGCCGAGCAGTACTTC. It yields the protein CATREMGHRAAEQYF.

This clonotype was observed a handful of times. The CDR3 loop is CASSAYLTRTDTQYF. The CDR3 coding sequence is TGTGCCAGCAGTGCCTACCTGACTCGCACAGATACGCAGTATTTT. The chain uses TRBV2 and TRBJ2-3, with D unclear. Trimming cost V 4 bases and J 1 base, with 12 bases left between them. Germline CDR1 SNHLY, CDR2 FYNNEI. The CDR3 contains 15 residues.

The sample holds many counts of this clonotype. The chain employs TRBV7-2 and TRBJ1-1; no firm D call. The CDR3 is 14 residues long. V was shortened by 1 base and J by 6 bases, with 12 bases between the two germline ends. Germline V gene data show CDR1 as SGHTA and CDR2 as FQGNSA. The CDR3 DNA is TGTGCCAGCAGCTTAGTTGGCAGAACCTCTGAAGCTTTCTTT. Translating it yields CASSLVGRTSEAFF.

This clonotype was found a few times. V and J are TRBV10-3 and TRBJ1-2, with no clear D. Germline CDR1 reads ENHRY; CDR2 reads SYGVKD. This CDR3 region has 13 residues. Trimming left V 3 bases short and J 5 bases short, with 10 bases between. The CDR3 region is CAISDRNGYGYTF. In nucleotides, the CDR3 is TGTGCCATCAGTGATAGGAACGGATATGGCTACACCTTC.

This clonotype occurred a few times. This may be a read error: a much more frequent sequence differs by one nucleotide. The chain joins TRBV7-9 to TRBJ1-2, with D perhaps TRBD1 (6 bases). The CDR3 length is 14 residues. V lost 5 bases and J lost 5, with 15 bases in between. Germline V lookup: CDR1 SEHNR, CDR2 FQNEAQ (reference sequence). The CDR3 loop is CASSSGDTRYGYTF. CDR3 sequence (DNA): TGTGCCAGCAGCAGTGGGGACACTAGATATGGCTACACCTTC.

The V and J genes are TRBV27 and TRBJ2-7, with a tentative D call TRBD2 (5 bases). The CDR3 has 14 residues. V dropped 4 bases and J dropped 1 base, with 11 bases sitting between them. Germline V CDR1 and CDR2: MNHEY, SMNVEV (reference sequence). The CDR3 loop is CASSSGGLSYEQYF. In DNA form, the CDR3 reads TGTGCCAGCAGTTCTGGCGGGTTGTCCTACGAGCAGTACTTC.

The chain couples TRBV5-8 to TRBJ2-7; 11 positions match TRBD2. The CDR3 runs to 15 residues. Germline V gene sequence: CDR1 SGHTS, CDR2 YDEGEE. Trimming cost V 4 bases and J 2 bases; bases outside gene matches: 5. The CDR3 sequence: CASSRGTSGPYEQYF. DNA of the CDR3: TGTGCCAGCAGCCGAGGGACTAGCGGCCCCTACGAGCAGTACTTC.

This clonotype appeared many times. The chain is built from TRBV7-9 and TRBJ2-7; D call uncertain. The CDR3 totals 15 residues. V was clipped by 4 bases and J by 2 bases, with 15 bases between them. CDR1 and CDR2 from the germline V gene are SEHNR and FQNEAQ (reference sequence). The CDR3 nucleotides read TGTGCCAGCAGCTCGACCCCCGAGGTGACCTACGAGCAGTACTTC. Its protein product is CASSSTPEVTYEQYF.

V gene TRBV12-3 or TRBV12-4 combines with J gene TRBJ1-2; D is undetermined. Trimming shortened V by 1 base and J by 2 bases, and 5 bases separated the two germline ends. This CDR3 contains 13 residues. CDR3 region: CASSLGRNYGYTF. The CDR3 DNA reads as TGTGCCAGCAGTTTAGGGAGGAACTATGGCTACACCTTC.

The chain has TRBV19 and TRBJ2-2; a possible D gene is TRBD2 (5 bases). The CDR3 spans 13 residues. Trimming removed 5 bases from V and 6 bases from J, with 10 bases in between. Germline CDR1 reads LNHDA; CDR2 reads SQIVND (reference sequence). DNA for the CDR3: TGTGCCAGTAGTCCGGGGTTCCCCGGGGAGCTGTTTTTT. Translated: CASSPGFPGELFF.

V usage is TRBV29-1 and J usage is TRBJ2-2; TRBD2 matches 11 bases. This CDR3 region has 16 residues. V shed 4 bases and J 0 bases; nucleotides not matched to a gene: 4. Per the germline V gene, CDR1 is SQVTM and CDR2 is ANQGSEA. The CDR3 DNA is TGCAGCGTTGCCGGGACTAGCGGTACGAACACCGGGGAGCTGTTTTTT. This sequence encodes CSVAGTSGTNTGELFF.

Here the CDR3 DNA reads TGTGCCAGCAGTGGCCCAAGCGGCTCCGACAACGAGCAGTACTTC. Amino acids: CASSGPSGSDNEQYF. V gene TRBV25-1 combines with J gene TRBJ2-7, with D possibly matching TRBD2 (5 bases). Trimming took off 4 bases at V and 5 bases at J, with 18 bases between the two ends. CDR1 MGHDK and CDR2 SYGVNS come from the germline V gene. The CDR3 is 15 amino acids.

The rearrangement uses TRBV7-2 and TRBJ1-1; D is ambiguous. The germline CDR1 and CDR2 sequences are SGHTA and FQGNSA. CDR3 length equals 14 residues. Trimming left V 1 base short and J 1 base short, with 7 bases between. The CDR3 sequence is CASSLEVRNTEAFF. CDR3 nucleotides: TGTGCCAGCAGCTTAGAAGTTAGGAACACTGAAGCTTTCTTT.

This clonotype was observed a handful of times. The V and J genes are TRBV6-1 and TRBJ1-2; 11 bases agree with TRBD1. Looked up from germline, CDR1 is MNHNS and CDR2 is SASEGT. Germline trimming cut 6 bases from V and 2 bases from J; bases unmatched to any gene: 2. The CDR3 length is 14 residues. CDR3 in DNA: TGTGCCAGCAGGGGACAGGGGGGAAACTATGGCTACACCTTC. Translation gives CASRGQGGNYGYTF.

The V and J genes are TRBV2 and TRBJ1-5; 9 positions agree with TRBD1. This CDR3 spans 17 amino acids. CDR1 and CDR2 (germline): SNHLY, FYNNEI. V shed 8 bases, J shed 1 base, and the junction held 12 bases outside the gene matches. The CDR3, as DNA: TGTGCCAGCGTTGGGGACAGGGAATATCGGAGCAATCAGCCCCAGCATTTT. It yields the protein CASVGDREYRSNQPQHF.

The CDR3: CSARGAVGNYGYTF. The DNA for the CDR3 is TGCAGTGCTAGAGGTGCGGTTGGGAACTATGGCTACACCTTC. The chain links TRBV20-1 to TRBJ1-2; D ambiguous. The length of the CDR3 is 14 residues. Trimming stripped 1 base from V and 2 bases from J, with 11 bases between. Germline CDR1 DFQATT, CDR2 SNEGSKA (reference sequence).

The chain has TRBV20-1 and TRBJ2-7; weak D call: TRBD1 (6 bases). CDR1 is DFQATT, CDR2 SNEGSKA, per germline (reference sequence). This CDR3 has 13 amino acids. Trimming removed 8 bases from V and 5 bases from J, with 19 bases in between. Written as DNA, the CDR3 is TGCAGTCCTAACCCCACAGGGTTGCACGAGCAGTACTTC. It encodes CSPNPTGLHEQYF.

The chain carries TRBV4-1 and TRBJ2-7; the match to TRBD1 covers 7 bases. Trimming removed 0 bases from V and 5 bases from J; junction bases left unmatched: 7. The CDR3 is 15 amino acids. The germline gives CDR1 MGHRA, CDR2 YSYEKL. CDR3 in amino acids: CASSQDGATGDEQYF. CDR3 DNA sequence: TGCGCCAGCAGCCAAGATGGTGCTACAGGGGACGAGCAGTACTTC.

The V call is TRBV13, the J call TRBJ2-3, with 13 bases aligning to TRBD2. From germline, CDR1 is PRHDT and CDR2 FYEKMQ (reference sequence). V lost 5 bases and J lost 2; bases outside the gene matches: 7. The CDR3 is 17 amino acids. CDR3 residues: CASSPGLAGESTDTQYF. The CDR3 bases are TGTGCCAGCAGCCCCGGACTAGCGGGAGAGTCCACAGATACGCAGTATTTT.